These 25 T cell receptor beta chains share one sample of origin, sequenced in a study of T cell repertoires in cytomegalovirus infection. Antigen specificity for these receptors is unknown. TCRdb itself ran the reads through MiXCR, one entry per CDR3 protein. This table has nearly 700,000 distinct CDR3 sequences, approximately 33% appearing once. The source material was cultured PBMCs, sampled from culture after CMV antigen stimulation. Receptors were obtained from a human donor in good health (CMV status not recorded). Some clones in this sample may be carry-over from other donors' samples.

This clonotype showed up many times. The chain is built from TRBV7-8 and TRBJ2-7, with a tentative D call TRBD2 (6 bases). Germline CDR1 SGHVS, CDR2 FQNEAQ. There are 15 residues in the CDR3. Trimming shortened V by 1 base and J by 1 base, and 11 bases separated the two germline ends. The CDR3 here is CASSLDLAKSYEQYF. CDR3 nucleotides: TGTGCCAGCAGCTTAGATCTAGCGAAGTCCTACGAGCAGTACTTC.

The chain employs TRBV12-3 or TRBV12-4 and TRBJ2-2, with 11 bases aligning to TRBD1. This CDR3 has 16 amino acids. V gave up 3 bases and J gave up 2 bases; unmatched junction bases: 2. The CDR3 reads CASSLRTGGNTGELFF. The DNA of the CDR3 is TGTGCCAGCAGTTTGCGGACAGGGGGCAACACCGGGGAGCTGTTTTTT.

There are many counts of this clonotype. V is TRBV28 and J is TRBJ2-6; 8 positions match TRBD1. CDR1 is MDHEN and CDR2 is SYDVKM in the germline V gene. With 7 bases clipped from V and 1 base from J, the junction kept 18 bases outside the gene matches. The length of the CDR3 is 20 residues. CDR3 sequence: CASTPGGHRSFLSGANVLTF. The CDR3 DNA reads TGTGCCAGCACCCCAGGGGGCCACCGCTCTTTTTTGTCTGGGGCCAACGTCCTGACTTTC.

The chain carries TRBV4-1 and TRBJ2-7; D gene uncertain. There are 14 residues in the CDR3. Per germline, CDR1 MGHRA and CDR2 YSYEKL. Trimming removed 1 base from V and 0 bases from J, with 7 bases in between. This CDR3 is CASSQARSSYEQYF. CDR3 bases: TGCGCCAGCAGCCAAGCAAGATCCTCCTACGAGCAGTACTTC.

J is TRBJ2-3 and V is TRBV3-1; TRBD2 agrees at 7 bases. This CDR3 is built from 13 residues. CDR1 LGHDT and CDR2 YNNKEL come from the germline V gene (reference sequence). V trimming: 2 bases; J trimming: 5 bases; junction bases outside the gene matches: 1. CDR3 DNA sequence: TGTGCCAGCAGCCAACGGGGGGAAGATACGCAGTATTTT. It specifies CASSQRGEDTQYF.

The V and J genes are TRBV7-9 and TRBJ2-3; TRBD2 matches at 11 bases. The V gene end was trimmed by 8 bases and the J gene end by 2 bases; junction bases not matched to a gene: 6. CDR1 and CDR2 from the germline V gene are SEHNR and FQNEAQ (reference sequence). This CDR3 contains 15 residues. CDR3 in DNA: TGTGCCAGCCCGGGACTAGCGGATTTCACAGATACGCAGTATTTT. Encoded protein: CASPGLADFTDTQYF.

This clonotype has only a few counts. V is TRBV7-6 and J is TRBJ2-3; TRBD2 agrees at 9 bases. V dropped 2 bases and J dropped 0; count of bases not matched to a gene: 9. Germline V gene lookup returns CDR1 SGHVS and CDR2 FNYEAQ. The length of the CDR3 is 18 residues. The CDR3 sequence is CASSLRRGGASSTDTQYF. The CDR3 DNA follows: TGTGCCAGCAGCTTAAGGCGCGGGGGGGCGTCTAGCACAGATACGCAGTATTTT.

This chain links TRBV29-1 with TRBJ1-3; 8 bases match TRBD1. V gave up 4 bases and J gave up 4 bases; unmatched junction bases: 3. The CDR3 has 13 residues. Germline V gene lookup returns CDR1 SQVTM and CDR2 ANQGSEA. The CDR3 here is CSVAGGPGNTIYF. The CDR3 DNA is TGCAGCGTTGCAGGGGGCCCAGGAAACACCATATATTTT.

This clonotype was observed a few times. V is TRBV7-2 and J is TRBJ2-2; D not resolved. CDR1 and CDR2 (germline): SGHTA, FQGNSA. This CDR3 is 14 amino acids long. V was pared by 5 bases and J by 4 bases, with 11 bases between. CDR3 sequence: CASSHDLFTGELFF. The CDR3 DNA reads as TGTGCCAGCAGCCACGACCTATTCACCGGGGAGCTGTTTTTT.

The genes are TRBV7-9 and TRBJ2-5, with a possible D match to TRBD1 (6 bases). Trimming removed 1 base from V and 2 bases from J, with 17 bases in between. This CDR3 has 17 amino acids. Germline assignment: CDR1 SEHNR and CDR2 FQNEAQ (reference sequence). The CDR3 protein is CASSLVVHRASQETQYF. The CDR3 region has the DNA TGTGCCAGCAGCTTAGTGGTCCACAGGGCGAGTCAAGAGACCCAGTACTTC.

This clonotype was picked up a small number of times. The chain combines TRBV6-8 with TRBJ1-1; no reliable D call. The CDR3 contains 17 residues. Germline values: CDR1 MNHGY, CDR2 SAAAGT. The V end was cut by 0 bases, the J end by 3 bases, with 17 bases between. CDR3 coding DNA: TGTGCCAGCAGTTACTCGAAAGGGTCCTTGCGAGACACTGAAGCTTTCTTT. This gives the protein CASSYSKGSLRDTEAFF.

There are many counts of this clonotype. The chain employs TRBV7-2 and TRBJ2-3; 9 bases align to TRBD2. Germline trimming cut 2 bases from V and 6 bases from J; bases unmatched to any gene: 15. This CDR3 spans 18 amino acids. The germline V gene encodes CDR1 SGHTA and CDR2 FQGNSA. The CDR3 spells CASSLRGGGGGAGDTQYF. The CDR3 DNA follows: TGTGCCAGCAGCTTACGCGGGGGAGGCGGGGGGGCCGGGGATACGCAGTATTTT.

This clonotype turned up a few times. The CDR3 protein is CASSLAGVGSYEQYF. As DNA, the CDR3 is TGTGCCAGCAGCTTAGCGGGGGTGGGATCCTACGAGCAGTACTTC. This chain uses TRBV7-2 with TRBJ2-7; D tentatively fits TRBD1 or TRBD2 (5 bases each). V dropped 0 bases and J dropped 1 base, with 10 bases sitting between them. The germline CDR1 and CDR2 sequences are SGHTA and FQGNSA. CDR3 size: 15 residues.

Ten or more counts support this clonotype. The chain links TRBV12-3 or TRBV12-4 to TRBJ1-1; D is undetermined. The V gene lost 5 bases and the J gene lost 7 bases, with 8 bases spanning the gap. This CDR3 has 11 residues. The CDR3 bases are TGTGCCAGCAGTATTGGGGTTGAAGCTTTCTTT. This encodes CASSIGVEAFF.

This clonotype was seen many times. The V gene is TRBV7-2, the J gene TRBJ2-3; 13 bases agree with TRBD2. The V and J ends lost 5 bases and 8 bases, in that order; junction bases with no gene match: 13. This CDR3 has 17 residues. From germline, CDR1 is SGHTA and CDR2 FQGNSA. The CDR3, as DNA: TGTGCCAGCAGCCGGACGGGGACTAGCGGGGCCACCGGTACGCAGTATTTT. It yields the protein CASSRTGTSGATGTQYF.

This clonotype was counted at least ten times. The chain combines TRBV6-2 or TRBV6-3 with TRBJ2-1; D may be TRBD2 (6 bases). Trimming removed 6 bases at V and 4 bases at J, with 22 bases between. Per the germline V gene, CDR1 is MNHEY and CDR2 is SVGEGT. The CDR3 covers 17 residues. Written as DNA, the CDR3 is TGTGCCAGCAGCTACACCCCGGGTAGCGGAGTATACAATGAGCAGTTCTTC. Protein sequence: CASSYTPGSGVYNEQFF.

This clonotype was detected a few times. The chain links TRBV7-8 to TRBJ1-6; D ambiguous. Trimming cost V 8 bases and J 8 bases, with 16 bases left between them. Germline loops: CDR1 SGHVS, CDR2 FQNEAQ. The CDR3 length is 14 residues. This chain's CDR3 is CASVRVPTYSPLHF. CDR3 DNA: TGTGCCAGCGTCCGGGTTCCGACATATTCACCCCTCCACTTT.

This clonotype was recorded a few times. CDR3 loop: CASSWIHFSGANVLTF. DNA for the CDR3: TGCGCCAGCAGTTGGATCCACTTCTCCGGGGCCAACGTCCTGACTTTC. The chain has TRBV5-1 and TRBJ2-6; D uncertain. Deletions cut 5 bases from V and 4 bases from J, with 16 bases between. From germline, CDR1 is SGHRS and CDR2 YFSETQ. This CDR3 has 16 amino acids.

This clonotype was seen more than once but under ten times. The J gene is TRBJ1-5, the V gene TRBV20-1, with D unresolved. CDR3 length: 15 amino acids. Deletions cut 0 bases from V and 3 bases from J, with 12 bases between. Germline CDR1 and CDR2: DFQATT and SNEGSKA (reference sequence). The CDR3: CSARDGRQINQPQHF. The CDR3 DNA follows: TGCAGTGCTAGAGATGGCCGACAAATCAATCAGCCCCAGCATTTT.

This sequence joins TRBV20-1 and TRBJ2-1; no clear D gene. The CDR3 loop spans 12 amino acids. Germline CDR1 and CDR2: DFQATT and SNEGSKA (reference sequence). V gave up 2 bases and J gave up 8 bases, with 10 bases separating them. The CDR3 spells CSARSPVYEQFF. DNA of the CDR3: TGCAGTGCTAGATCCCCCGTCTATGAGCAGTTCTTC.

The gene calls are TRBV27 and TRBJ1-5; D ambiguous. This CDR3 comprises 13 residues. Germline V gives CDR1 MNHEY, CDR2 SMNVEV (reference sequence). The V end was cut by 8 bases, the J end by 7 bases, with 15 bases between. The CDR3 reads CASGLPSGQPQHF. The DNA of the CDR3 is TGTGCCAGCGGCCTCCCCTCTGGCCAGCCCCAGCATTTT.

This clonotype has at least ten counts. The CDR3 loop is CASSLASGREAQYF. CDR3 nucleotide sequence: TGTGCCAGCAGCTTAGCTAGCGGGAGGGAGGCGCAGTATTTT. The chain uses TRBV7-8 and TRBJ2-3; 11 nucleotides agree with TRBD2. The CDR3 is 14 residues long. The V segment lost 0 bases and the J segment 10 bases; nucleotides outside the gene matches: 3. Germline CDR1 reads SGHVS; CDR2 reads FQNEAQ.

The chain combines TRBV19 with TRBJ1-5; no definite D call. CDR3 length: 15 amino acids. V lost 0 bases and J lost 0, with 6 bases in between. Germline loops: CDR1 LNHDA, CDR2 SQIVND (reference sequence). CDR3 protein: CASSIDAYSNQPQHF. The CDR3 DNA sequence: TGTGCCAGTAGTATAGATGCCTATAGCAATCAGCCCCAGCATTTT.

This clonotype was seen just once. The chain carries TRBV6-5 and TRBJ2-1; the D call may be TRBD1 or TRBD2 (5 bases each). The CDR3 loop spans 16 amino acids. V gave up 7 bases and J gave up 6 bases, with 22 bases separating them. Germline CDR1 is MNHEY and CDR2 is SVGAGI. CDR3 residues: CASTLERGDVGNEQFF. The CDR3 region has the DNA TGTGCCAGCACCCTCGAGAGAGGGGATGTAGGCAATGAGCAGTTCTTC.

The CDR3, as DNA: TGTGCCACCAGCAGCACAGGTCATGAGCAGTTCTTC. Translation gives CATSSTGHEQFF. The chain has TRBV15 and TRBJ2-1; D might be TRBD1 (5 bases). Germline loops: CDR1 LNHNV, CDR2 YYDKDF (reference sequence). The germline V and J ends were trimmed by 3 bases and 8 bases, with 8 bases remaining between them. This CDR3 is built from 12 residues.